This TCR beta chain was sequenced in a study of T cell changes during pregnancy in multiple sclerosis (dated by TCRdb to between 2018 and 2021). Describing the broader study: Changes in the T cell repertoire over the course of pregnancy were examined in this study in women with multiple sclerosis.

Cut back by 1 base and 7 bases, the V and J ends lie 18 bases apart. The cysteine opens and the phenylalanine closes a CDR3 of 16 amino acids. The entry retains the CDR3 DNA only, 48 bases that are in frame from base 1. CDR1 and CDR2, looked up from the germline V gene, are SGHDT and YYEEEE. Note on this clone: This receptor's antigen is unknown. Base qualities are not at hand, and no much larger clone is one base apart.

Receptors were amplified or captured by the immunoSEQ multiplex PCR assay. The table comes from immuneACCESS by way of TCRdb, which keeps in-frame sequences with V and J called. Part of the clones is missing from these tables; in studies checked, under half for an unresolved V gene and the rest for unknown reasons. Counted in this sample were 35,000 to 50,000 clones; nearly 90% of them appeared once. The ten largest clones represent 0.9% of the sample. The receptor was derived from a female donor with multiple sclerosis, enrolled in a pregnancy study. The sequence links TRBV5-6 to TRBJ1-3, with TRBD1 tentatively as D gene (5 bases match). The sample here was CD4+ T cells from peripheral blood mononuclear cells, taken after pregnancy. The DNA sequence reads TGTGCCAGCAGCTTGTATGGGGCAGGTGGGCGCAACACCATATATTTT. This gives the protein CASSLYGAGGRNTIYF.